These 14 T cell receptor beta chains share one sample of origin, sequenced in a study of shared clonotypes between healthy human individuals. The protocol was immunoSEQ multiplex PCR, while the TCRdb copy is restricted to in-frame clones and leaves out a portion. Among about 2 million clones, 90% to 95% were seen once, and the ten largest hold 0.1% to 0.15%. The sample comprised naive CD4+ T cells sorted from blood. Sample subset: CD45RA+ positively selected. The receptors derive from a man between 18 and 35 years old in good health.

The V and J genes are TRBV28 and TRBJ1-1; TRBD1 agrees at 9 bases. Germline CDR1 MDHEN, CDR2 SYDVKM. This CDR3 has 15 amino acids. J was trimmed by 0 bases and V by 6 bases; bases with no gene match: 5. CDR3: CASREQGALNTEAFF. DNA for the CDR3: TGTGCCAGCAGGGAACAGGGGGCCCTGAACACTGAAGCTTTCTTT.

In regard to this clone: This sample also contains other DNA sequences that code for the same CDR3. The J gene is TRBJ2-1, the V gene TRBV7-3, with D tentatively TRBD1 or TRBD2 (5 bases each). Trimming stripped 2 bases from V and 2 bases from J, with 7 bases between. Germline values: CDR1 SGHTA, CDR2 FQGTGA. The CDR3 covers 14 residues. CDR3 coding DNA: TGTGCCAGCAGCTTAGGGGGAACCTACAATGAGCAGTTCTTC. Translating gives CASSLGGTYNEQFF.

CDR3 in amino acids: CASRDRGLLDTQYF. The DNA of the CDR3 is TGTGCCAGCCGGGACAGGGGTCTTTTGGATACGCAGTATTTT. The rearrangement joins TRBV6-1 to TRBJ2-3; 10 bases agree with TRBD1. V gave up 8 bases and J gave up 6 bases; unmatched junction bases: 8. The CDR3 spans 14 residues. Per the germline V gene, CDR1 is MNHNS and CDR2 is SASEGT.

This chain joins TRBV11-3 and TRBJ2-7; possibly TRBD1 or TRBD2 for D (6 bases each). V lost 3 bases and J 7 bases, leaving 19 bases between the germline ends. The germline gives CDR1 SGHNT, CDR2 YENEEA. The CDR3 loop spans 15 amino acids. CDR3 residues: CASSLTGASVEEQYF. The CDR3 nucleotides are TGTGCCAGCAGCTTGACGGGGGCTTCGGTTGAGGAGCAGTACTTC.

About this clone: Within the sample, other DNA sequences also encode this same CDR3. The CDR3 region is CASSQGGDTQYF. CDR3 in DNA: TGCGCCAGCAGCCAAGGGGGGGATACGCAGTATTTT. The V call is TRBV4-1, the J call TRBJ2-3; D is possibly TRBD1 or TRBD2 (5 bases each). The ends were cut back, 1 base at V and 6 bases at J, with 5 bases in the middle. This CDR3 is built from 12 residues. The germline CDR1 and CDR2 sequences are MGHRA and YSYEKL.

CDR3 nucleotides: TGTGCCAGCAGCCTTGAAGGGTTACTAAAAAAACAAGAGACCCAGTACTTC. This gives the protein CASSLEGLLKKQETQYF. The chain joins TRBV13 to TRBJ2-5, with unresolved D. The length of the CDR3 is 17 residues. Germline loops: CDR1 PRHDT, CDR2 FYEKMQ (reference sequence). The ends were cut back, 5 bases at V and 2 bases at J, with 21 bases in the middle.

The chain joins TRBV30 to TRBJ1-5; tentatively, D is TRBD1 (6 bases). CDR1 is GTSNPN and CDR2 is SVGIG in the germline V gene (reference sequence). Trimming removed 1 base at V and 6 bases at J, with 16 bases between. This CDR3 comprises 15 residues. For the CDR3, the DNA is TGTGCCTGGAGTGAACCCACCAGGGGCGGTCAGCCCCAGCATTTT. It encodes CAWSEPTRGGQPQHF.

The CDR3 protein is CASSQVGRGPRNTIYF. The CDR3 DNA sequence: TGCGCCAGCAGCCAAGTCGGGCGGGGGCCTAGAAACACCATATATTTT. The chain employs TRBV4-1 and TRBJ1-3, with D possibly matching TRBD1 (6 bases). Trimming shortened V by 1 base and J by 5 bases, and 15 bases separated the two germline ends. This CDR3 has 16 residues. Germline CDR1 MGHRA, CDR2 YSYEKL.

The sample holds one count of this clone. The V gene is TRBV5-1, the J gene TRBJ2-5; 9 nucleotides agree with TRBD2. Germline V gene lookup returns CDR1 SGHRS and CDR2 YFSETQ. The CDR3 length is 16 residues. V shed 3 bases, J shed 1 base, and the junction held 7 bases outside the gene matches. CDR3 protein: CASSSRLADSQETQYF. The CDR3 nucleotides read TGCGCCAGCAGCTCAAGACTAGCGGACTCCCAAGAGACCCAGTACTTC.

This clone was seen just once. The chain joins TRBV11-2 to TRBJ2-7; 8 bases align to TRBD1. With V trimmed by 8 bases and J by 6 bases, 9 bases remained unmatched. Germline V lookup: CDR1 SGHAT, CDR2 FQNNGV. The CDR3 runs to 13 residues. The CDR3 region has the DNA TGTGCCAGCGCCGGACAGGGATTCGGCGAGCAGTACTTC. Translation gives CASAGQGFGEQYF.

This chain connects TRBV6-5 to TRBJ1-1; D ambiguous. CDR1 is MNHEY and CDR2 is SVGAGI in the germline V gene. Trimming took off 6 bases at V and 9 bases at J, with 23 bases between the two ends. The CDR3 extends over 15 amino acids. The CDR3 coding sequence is TGTGCCAGCAGCCCCTGGTACGAGAGGGATGTACAAGCTTTCTTT. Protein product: CASSPWYERDVQAFF.

CDR3 nucleotides: TGTGCCAGCAGTGAGTTTGAGGGGGCACACACTGAAGCTTTCTTT. This gives the protein CASSEFEGAHTEAFF. The chain combines TRBV6-4 with TRBJ1-1; 7 nucleotides line up with TRBD1. The germline CDR1 and CDR2 sequences are MRHNA and SNTAGT. The CDR3 has 15 amino acids. Trimming cost V 3 bases and J 3 bases; bases outside gene matches: 7.

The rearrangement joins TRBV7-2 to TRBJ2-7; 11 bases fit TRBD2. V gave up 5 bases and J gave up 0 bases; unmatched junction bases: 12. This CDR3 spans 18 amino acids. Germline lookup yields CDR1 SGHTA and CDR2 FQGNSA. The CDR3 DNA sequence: TGTGCCAGCAGCCTTCTGCGGACTAGCGGGCGAACCTCCTACGAGCAGTACTTC. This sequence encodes CASSLLRTSGRTSYEQYF.

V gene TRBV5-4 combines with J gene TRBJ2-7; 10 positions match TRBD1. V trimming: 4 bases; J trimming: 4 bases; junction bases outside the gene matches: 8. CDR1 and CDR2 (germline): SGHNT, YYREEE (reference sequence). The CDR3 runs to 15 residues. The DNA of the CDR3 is TGTGCCAGCAGCCCGGGACAGGGGATGAGGTACGAGCAGTACTTC. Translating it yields CASSPGQGMRYEQYF.